The rows below give T cell receptor beta chains drawn from one sample of a study of early T cells in non-severe SARS-CoV-2 infection. TCRdb reprocessed the 5' RACE reads via MiXCR and lists one record per CDR3 protein. The sample has roughly 58,000 distinct CDR3 sequences; 6.2% are singletons. The sequenced sample was whole blood. All receptors derive from an adult who was a healthcare worker with PCR-confirmed SARS-CoV-2 infection or an uninfected control (not recorded which). The CDR3 runs from the conserved cysteine through the conserved F or W. The order of the fields is J gene, clone size, D gene, V gene, CDR3 protein, CDR3 DNA. D genes are given only for firm matches. Clone size is not always given. Where it is, it says once, few, many or a class for expanded clones.

j_gene: TRBJ2-7; abundance: few; d_gene: NA; v_gene: TRBV28; CDR3aa: CASSETPWNYEQYF; CDR3nt: TGTGCCAGCAGTGAGACACCATGGAACTACGAGCAGTACTTC
j_gene: TRBJ1-6; abundance: many; d_gene: NA; v_gene: TRBV7-6; CDR3aa: CASSLVTGRPPLHF; CDR3nt: TGTGCCAGCAGCTTAGTTACGGGGCGTCCACCCCTCCACTTT
j_gene: TRBJ2-1; abundance: many; d_gene: NA; v_gene: TRBV11-3; CDR3aa: CASSEGGMGSSDEQFF; CDR3nt: TGTGCCAGCAGCGAAGGGGGTATGGGAAGCTCGGATGAGCAGTTCTTC
j_gene: TRBJ1-1; abundance: medium-sized; d_gene: NA; v_gene: TRBV15; CDR3aa: CATSRPGTQNTEAFF; CDR3nt: TGTGCCACCAGCAGACCAGGGACACAGAACACTGAAGCTTTCTTT
j_gene: TRBJ1-2; abundance: few; d_gene: TRBD1; v_gene: TRBV4-3; CDR3aa: CASSLQTPDRAYYGYTF; CDR3nt: TGCGCCAGCAGCCTACAGACCCCTGACAGGGCTTACTATGGCTACACCTTC
j_gene: TRBJ1-1; abundance: NA; d_gene: NA; v_gene: TRBV29-1; CDR3aa: CSGTVGVLGTEAFF; CDR3nt: TGCAGCGGCACAGTCGGGGTCCTAGGGACTGAAGCTTTCTTT
j_gene: TRBJ2-3; abundance: few; d_gene: NA; v_gene: TRBV2; CDR3aa: CASSEDVGAGTDTQYF; CDR3nt: TGTGCCAGCAGTGAAGATGTGGGCGCTGGCACAGATACGCAGTATTTT
j_gene: TRBJ2-5; abundance: NA; d_gene: TRBD1; v_gene: TRBV11-2; CDR3aa: CASRIGQVPRGETQYF; CDR3nt: TGTGCCAGCAGAATCGGACAGGTTCCCCGAGGAGAGACCCAGTACTTC
j_gene: TRBJ1-2; abundance: many; d_gene: TRBD1; v_gene: TRBV18; CDR3aa: CASSPTGNNYGYTF; CDR3nt: TGTGCCAGCTCACCGACAGGGAATAACTATGGCTACACCTTC
j_gene: TRBJ2-5; abundance: many; d_gene: NA; v_gene: TRBV6-2/TRBV6-3; CDR3aa: CASSLDGGRKTQYF; CDR3nt: TGTGCCAGCAGTTTAGATGGCGGAAGGAAGACCCAGTACTTC
j_gene: TRBJ2-3; abundance: few; d_gene: NA; v_gene: TRBV20-1; CDR3aa: CSARDSRTATTQYF; CDR3nt: TGCAGTGCTAGAGATTCTCGTACGGCAACTACGCAGTATTTT
j_gene: TRBJ2-7; abundance: NA; d_gene: NA; v_gene: TRBV7-2; CDR3aa: CASSSLGYEQYF; CDR3nt: TGTGCCAGCAGCTCCCTCGGTTACGAGCAGTACTTC
j_gene: TRBJ1-1; abundance: many; d_gene: NA; v_gene: TRBV12-3/TRBV12-4; CDR3aa: CASRPSSGETGLNTEAFF; CDR3nt: TGTGCCAGCAGACCCTCATCAGGGGAGACAGGCTTGAACACTGAAGCTTTCTTT